The 8 T cell receptor beta chains below all came from one sample that was sequenced in a study of cytomegalovirus exposure and HLA in healthy donors. Both 60 Vbeta primers and 13 Jbeta primers went into the PCR. Assay: immunoSEQ multiplex PCR; the TCRdb copy retains only in-frame clones and omits some. The sample contains some 190,000 clones, over 80% of which appear only once. Sample: PBMCs. These receptors came from a man aged 35 to 55 in good health and CMV-seronegative.

This chain uses TRBV5-6 with TRBJ2-7, with D hard to call. The CDR3 consists of 13 residues. Germline CDR1 reads SGHDT; CDR2 reads YYEEEE. V lost 4 bases to trimming and J lost 0 bases, with 8 bases between them. The CDR3 DNA follows: TGTGCCAGCAGCCGAAAAGCCTCCTACGAGCAGTACTTC. It encodes CASSRKASYEQYF.

J is TRBJ2-2 and V is TRBV4-3; 8 nucleotides align to TRBD1. V lost 1 base to trimming and J lost 0 bases; unmatched junction nucleotides: 1. CDR3 length: 16 residues. Germline V gene lookup returns CDR1 LGHNA and CDR2 YSLEER. The DNA for the CDR3 is TGCGCCAGCAGCCAAGGGACAGGGACGAACACCGGGGAGCTGTTTTTT. As protein: CASSQGTGTNTGELFF.

V usage is TRBV7-2 and J usage is TRBJ1-1; D is unclear. V shed 3 bases and J shed 5 bases, with 13 bases lying between them. Germline CDR1 reads SGHTA; CDR2 reads FQGNSA. This CDR3 spans 14 amino acids. The CDR3 here is CASSLSLVVTEAFF. The DNA of the CDR3 is TGTGCCAGCAGCTTGAGTTTGGTTGTGACTGAAGCTTTCTTT. The variable domain in full, completed from reference TRBV7-2 and TRBJ1-1, reads GAGVSQSPSNKVTEKGKDVELRCDPISGHTALYWYRQSLGQGLEFLIYFQGNSAPDKSGLPSDRFSAERTGGSVSTLTIQRTQQEDSAVYLCASSLSLVVTEAFFGQGTRLTVV.

This clone is a singleton in its sample. The V call is TRBV28, the J call TRBJ1-5; a possible D gene is TRBD1 (5 bases). V lost 6 bases and J lost 9, with 18 bases in between. Per germline, CDR1 MDHEN and CDR2 SYDVKM. The CDR3 runs to 14 residues. The CDR3, as DNA: TGTGCCAGCAGGCTACAGGCCTCGACATCGCCCCAGCATTTT. Translating gives CASRLQASTSPQHF.

The chain recombines TRBV11-2 with TRBJ1-5; D remains ambiguous. The germline gives CDR1 SGHAT, CDR2 FQNNGV. V shed 4 bases and J shed 3 bases, with 13 bases lying between them. The CDR3 loop spans 15 amino acids. The CDR3 loop is CASSSSRGFNQPQHF. CDR3 nucleotides: TGTGCCAGCAGCTCCTCCCGGGGATTCAATCAGCCCCAGCATTTT.

The V gene is TRBV5-1, the J gene TRBJ2-1, with 11 positions matching TRBD2. CDR3 size: 15 residues. Germline CDR1 is SGHRS and CDR2 is YFSETQ. J lost 5 bases, V lost 1 base, and 2 bases had no gene match. The CDR3 reads CASSLTSGGNNEQFF. The CDR3 DNA follows: TGCGCCAGCAGCTTGACTAGCGGGGGTAACAATGAGCAGTTCTTC. The complete variable domain, with remaining parts taken from reference TRBV5-1 and TRBJ2-1, reads KAGVTQTPRYLIKTRGQQVTLSCSPISGHRSVSWYQQTPGQGLQFLFEYFSETQRNKGNFPGRFSGRQFSNSRSEMNVSTLELGDSALYLCASSLTSGGNNEQFFGPGTRLTVL.

The chain joins TRBV5-1 to TRBJ2-4; no clear D gene. V lost 4 bases, J lost 8 bases, and 16 bases lay in between. CDR1 and CDR2 (germline): SGHRS, YFSETQ. The CDR3 runs 14 residues. CDR3: CASSLAEPLDIQYF. In nucleotides, the CDR3 is TGCGCCAGCAGCCTGGCGGAGCCGTTGGACATTCAGTACTTC.

CDR3 in amino acids: CAISEGEFSNQPQHF. CDR3 sequence (DNA): TGTGCCATCAGTGAGGGTGAGTTTAGCAATCAGCCCCAGCATTTT. J is TRBJ1-5 and V is TRBV10-3; D gene uncertain. Trimming left V 2 bases short and J 0 bases short, with 8 bases between. CDR3 length: 15 residues. CDR1 and CDR2 from the germline V gene are ENHRY and SYGVKD.